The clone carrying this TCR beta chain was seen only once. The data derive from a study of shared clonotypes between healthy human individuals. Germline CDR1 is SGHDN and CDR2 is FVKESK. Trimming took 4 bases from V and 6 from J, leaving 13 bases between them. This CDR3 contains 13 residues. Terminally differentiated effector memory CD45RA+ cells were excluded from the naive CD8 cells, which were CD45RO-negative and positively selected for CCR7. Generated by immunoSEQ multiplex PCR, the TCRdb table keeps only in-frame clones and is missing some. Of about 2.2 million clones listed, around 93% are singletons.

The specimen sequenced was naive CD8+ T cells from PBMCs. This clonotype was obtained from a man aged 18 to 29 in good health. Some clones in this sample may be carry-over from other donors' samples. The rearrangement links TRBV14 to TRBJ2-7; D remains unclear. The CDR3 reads CASSPVAWGEQYF. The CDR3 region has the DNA TGTGCCAGCAGCCCGGTGGCTTGGGGCGAGCAGTACTTC. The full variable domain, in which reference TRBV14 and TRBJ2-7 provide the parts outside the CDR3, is EAGVTQFPSHSVIEKGQTVTLRCDPISGHDNLYWYRRVMGKEIKFLLHFVKESKQDESGMPNNRFLAERTGGTYSTLKVQPAELEDSGVYFCASSPVAWGEQYFGPGTRLTVT.